This T cell receptor (beta chain) was captured by sequencing in a study of early T cells in non-severe SARS-CoV-2 infection. Study outcomes and limitations: The VDJdb matching leaned toward anti-spike CD8 responses and overlooked private and CD4 specificities.

The V gene lost 8 bases and the J gene lost 0 bases, with 10 bases spanning the gap. The CDR3 spans 13 residues. TCRdb recomputed calls from the 5' RACE reads with MiXCR, one row per CDR3 protein. This sample has some 35,000 distinct CDR3 sequences; less than 8% occur once, and the top ten carry around 25%. This clonotype was picked up many times. Its antigen is not known. Material: whole blood, obtained at baseline. The clonotype was recovered from an adult who was a healthcare worker with PCR-confirmed SARS-CoV-2 infection or an uninfected control (not recorded which). The chain employs TRBV12-3 or TRBV12-4 and TRBJ1-1; no reliable D call. The DNA for the CDR3 is TGTGCCAGCTTTAGACTGATGAACACTGAAGCTTTCTTT. Translating gives CASFRLMNTEAFF.